One and the same sample provided the 28 T cell receptor beta chains below, sequenced in a study of breast tumors, draining lymph nodes, adjacent tissues. TCRdb independently ran MiXCR on the multiplex PCR reads; one entry per CDR3 protein. The table has over 20,000 distinct CDR3 sequences, about 30% seen once. The sequenced sample was breast tumor tissue. The receptors come from a female donor with breast cancer. Some clones in this sample may be carry-over from other donors' samples.

This clonotype was detected ten times or more. The V gene is TRBV5-1, the J gene TRBJ2-2; weak D call: TRBD2 (6 bases). The CDR3 has 17 residues. The germline V gene encodes CDR1 SGHRS and CDR2 YFSETQ. The ends were cut back, 0 bases at V and 6 bases at J, with 18 bases in the middle. The DNA for the CDR3 is TGCGCCAGCAGCTTGGCCTTTGCGGGACCCCAGGCCGGGGAGCTGTTTTTT. Amino acid sequence: CASSLAFAGPQAGELFF.

This chain links TRBV7-8 with TRBJ2-1, with unresolved D. The CDR3 sequence is 11 residues long. With 1 base removed from V and 8 bases from J, the gap between germline ends came to 3 bases. Germline V gene data show CDR1 as SGHVS and CDR2 as FQNEAQ. CDR3 bases: TGTGCCAGCAGCTTAGTCGATGAGCAGTTCTTC. Its translation: CASSLVDEQFF. Variable domain in full (rest from reference TRBV7-8 and TRBJ2-1): GAGVSQSPRYKVAKRGQDVALRCDPISGHVSLFWYQQALGQGPEFLTYFQNEAQLDKSGLPSDRFFAERPEGSVSTLKIQRTQQEDSAVYLCASSLVDEQFFGPGTRLTVL.

The chain links TRBV6-1 to TRBJ1-2; 7 bases map to TRBD1. The CDR3 is made up of 17 amino acids. Germline values: CDR1 MNHNS, CDR2 SASEGT. Trimming cost V 1 base and J 7 bases; bases outside gene matches: 15. The DNA of the CDR3 is TGTGCCAGCAGTGAAGAGGCATGGGACAGAGTATATGGTGGCTACACCTTC. This codes for CASSEEAWDRVYGGYTF.

There are many counts of this clonotype. V and J are TRBV4-3 and TRBJ1-2, with a possible D match to TRBD1 (6 bases). Germline V gives CDR1 LGHNA, CDR2 YSLEER. Trimming cost V 1 base and J 3 bases, with 12 bases left between them. There are 15 residues in the CDR3. The CDR3 DNA is TGCGCCAGCAGCCAAGGGTTAACAGGGTACTATGGCTACACCTTC. Its protein is CASSQGLTGYYGYTF.

This clonotype was recorded many times. V gene TRBV3-1 combines with J gene TRBJ2-6, with 13 bases matching TRBD2. J gave up 6 bases and V 0 bases, and 8 bases lay outside the gene matches. The CDR3 is 19 amino acids. CDR1 is LGHDT, CDR2 YNNKEL, per germline (reference sequence). The CDR3 DNA reads TGTGCCAGCAGCCAAGAAGAGGGACTAGCGGGACGTGTGGCCAACGTCCTGACTTTC. Residues: CASSQEEGLAGRVANVLTF.

The sample holds many counts of this clonotype. The chain uses TRBV20-1 and TRBJ2-1; tentative D call: TRBD1 (7 bases). The CDR3 has 15 amino acids. Trimming removed 0 bases from V and 3 bases from J, with 12 bases in between. The germline CDR1 and CDR2 sequences are DFQATT and SNEGSKA (reference sequence). The CDR3 DNA reads as TGCAGTGCTAGAGACAGGGGGGAAGACTACAATGAGCAGTTCTTC. It specifies CSARDRGEDYNEQFF.

This clonotype was seen ten or more times. V gene TRBV11-2 combines with J gene TRBJ2-7; tentatively, D is TRBD1 (6 bases). The CDR3 sequence is 12 residues long. Germline CDR1 is SGHAT and CDR2 is FQNNGV. Trimming took 4 bases from V and 6 from J, leaving 10 bases between them. This CDR3 is CASSSGHGEQYF. CDR3 coding DNA: TGTGCCAGCAGCTCGGGACACGGCGAGCAGTACTTC.

A note on this clonotype: A much larger clonotype is one base distant, so this may be a read error. The rearrangement links TRBV6-5 to TRBJ2-1; D is possibly TRBD1 (5 bases). CDR3 size: 17 residues. Trimming pared 6 bases from V and 2 bases from J, leaving 20 bases between. Germline CDR1 reads MNHEY; CDR2 reads SVGAGI. CDR3 bases: TGTGCCAGCAGGACACTTATGGGCGGACAAGCCTACAATGAGCAGTTCTTC. Its translation: CASRTLMGGQAYNEQFF.

Concerning this clonotype itself: A single base separates this from a much larger clone, so it may be a read error. This chain uses TRBV20-1 with TRBJ2-3; 12 nucleotides agree with TRBD1. The CDR3 is 14 amino acids. Germline CDR1 DFQATT, CDR2 SNEGSKA (reference sequence). CDR3 sequence reads: CRAGDRGRGGTQYF. The CDR3 DNA is TGCCGTGCTGGGGACAGGGGGCGGGGAGGTACGCAGTATTTT.

Within the sample, this clonotype is medium-sized. This rearrangement joins TRBV4-3 to TRBJ2-1; 8 bases agree with TRBD2. CDR1 is LGHNA, CDR2 YSLEER, per germline. The junction had 12 bases not matched to a gene; V was cut back by 0 bases and J by 8 bases. The CDR3 has 17 amino acids. The CDR3 loop is CASSQEPSGSGRDEQFF. As DNA, the CDR3 is TGCGCCAGCAGCCAAGAACCCAGCGGGAGTGGGAGAGATGAGCAGTTCTTC.

There are many counts of this clonotype. The rearrangement uses TRBV20-1 and TRBJ2-3; perhaps TRBD2 as D (6 bases). The CDR3 is 12 amino acids. Germline V gene lookup returns CDR1 DFQATT and CDR2 SNEGSKA (reference sequence). The CDR3 DNA is TGCAGCCTTATTCTAGCGAAGGATACGCAGTATTTT. Its translation: CSLILAKDTQYF.

This clonotype was detected ten times or more. This chain uses TRBV6-5 with TRBJ2-2, with 14 bases that match TRBD2. V trimming: 7 bases; J trimming: 0 bases; junction bases outside the gene matches: 7. The germline CDR1 and CDR2 sequences are MNHEY and SVGAGI. This CDR3 has 18 residues. The CDR3 coding sequence is TGTGCCAGCACCTATGGGACTAGCGGGAGAGCGAACACCGGGGAGCTGTTTTTT. Residues: CASTYGTSGRANTGELFF.

The table lists this clonotype with many counts. CDR3 sequence reads: CASSLQPSYGYTF. The CDR3 coding sequence is TGTGCCAGCAGCTTACAACCATCGTATGGCTACACCTTC. This sequence joins TRBV7-8 and TRBJ1-2; unclear D gene. Germline V gives CDR1 SGHVS, CDR2 FQNEAQ. This CDR3 spans 13 amino acids. Trimming took off 2 bases at V and 5 bases at J, with 9 bases between the two ends.

About this clonotype itself: A read error may explain this, as a much larger clone is one base away. The rearrangement joins TRBV27 to TRBJ2-7; TRBD2 agrees at 7 bases. The CDR3 totals 15 residues. J was trimmed by 8 bases and V by 5 bases; bases with no gene match: 15. The germline CDR1 and CDR2 sequences are MNHEY and SMNVEV (reference sequence). CDR3 nucleotides: TGTGCCAGCAGTAGGGTGGGCGGGAGCGTCGTGAAGCAGTACTTC. This gives the protein CASSRVGGSVVKQYF.

This clonotype showed up many times. V usage is TRBV4-3 and J usage is TRBJ2-7, with a possible D match to TRBD2 (5 bases). The CDR3 consists of 15 residues. Germline V gene sequence: CDR1 LGHNA, CDR2 YSLEER. V lost 0 bases and J 6 bases, leaving 15 bases between the germline ends. CDR3 residues: CASSQDRASGFEQYF. As DNA, the CDR3 is TGCGCCAGCAGCCAAGATCGCGCTTCGGGGTTCGAGCAGTACTTC.

This clonotype was counted a few times. V is TRBV28 and J is TRBJ2-2; D is unclear. V dropped 4 bases and J dropped 6 bases, with 12 bases sitting between them. This CDR3 has 14 amino acids. Germline lookup yields CDR1 MDHEN and CDR2 SYDVKM. The CDR3 nucleotides read TGTGCCAGCAGTTCAGTGTATCCGGCCGGGGAGCTGTTTTTT. It translates to CASSSVYPAGELFF.

This clonotype has ten or more counts. This rearrangement joins TRBV2 to TRBJ2-5; D tentatively fits TRBD1 or TRBD2 (5 bases each). CDR1 and CDR2 from the germline V gene are SNHLY and FYNNEI. Deletions cut 6 bases from V and 5 bases from J, with 16 bases between. The CDR3 is made up of 14 amino acids. CDR3 in DNA: TGTGCCAGCAGCAACATGGGGCGAGGGGAGACCCAGTACTTC. Its protein is CASSNMGRGETQYF.

On this clonotype: In this CDR3 the conserved last residue, phenylalanine or tryptophan, is missing, so a read error is likely. The DNA is omitted, as the CDR3 cannot be located on it reliably, and the CDR3 follows TCRdb's listing. The chain carries TRBV7-2 and TRBJ2-7; the DNA was not used to check the table's D call, TRBD2. Termini included, the CDR3 measures 14 amino acids. Germline CDR1 and CDR2: SGHTA and FQGNSA. CDR3 sequence: CASSLGSGPWEQHL.

As to this clonotype: Given a much more abundant clone one base away, this may be a read error. The CDR3 does not end in the conserved phenylalanine or tryptophan, so this is likely a read error. The chain links TRBV4-1 to TRBJ2-1, with 7 bases aligning to TRBD2. In germline, CDR1 is MGHRA, CDR2 YSYEKL. The junction had 6 bases not matched to a gene; V was cut back by 0 bases and J by 7 bases. This CDR3 is built from 15 residues. The CDR3 coding sequence is TGCGCCAGCAGCCAAGAAATAGGACTAGAGAATGAGCAGTTCTCC. It codes for CASSQEIGLENEQFS.

The J gene is TRBJ1-4, the V gene TRBV5-1; unclear D gene. This CDR3 spans 13 amino acids. The germline CDR1 and CDR2 sequences are SGHRS and YFSETQ. The V and J ends lost 4 bases and 0 bases respectively, with 4 bases between them. The CDR3 bases are TGCGCCAGCAGCAGGGCAACTAATGAAAAACTGTTTTTT. It translates to CASSRATNEKLFF.

As concerns this clonotype: A much larger clone sits a single nucleotide away, making a read error possible. V usage is TRBV7-9 and J usage is TRBJ1-5; no firm D call. The V end was cut by 2 bases, the J end by 0 bases, with 11 bases between. The CDR3 length is 16 residues. Germline-derived CDR1 and CDR2 are SEHNR and FQNEAQ (reference sequence). The CDR3 here is CASSLKGQYSNQPQHF. DNA of the CDR3: TGTGCCAGCAGCTTAAAGGGCCAATATAGCAATCAGCCCCAGCATTTT. Variable domain in full (rest from reference TRBV7-9 and TRBJ1-5): DTGVSQNPRHKITKRGQNVTFRCDPISEHNRLYWYRQTLGQGPEFLTYFQNEAQLEKSRLLSDRFSAERPKGSFSTLEIQRTEQGDSAMYLCASSLKGQYSNQPQHFGDGTRLSIL.

This clonotype was observed many times. The rearrangement joins TRBV20-1 to TRBJ1-5; 7 bases agree with TRBD1. CDR3 length: 14 amino acids. Germline trimming cut 5 bases from V and 0 bases from J; bases unmatched to any gene: 4. The germline CDR1 and CDR2 sequences are DFQATT and SNEGSKA (reference sequence). The CDR3 DNA reads TGCAGTGCTCAGACAGGGAATAGCAATCAGCCCCAGCATTTT. Encoded protein: CSAQTGNSNQPQHF.

This clonotype was observed many times. This sequence joins TRBV11-2 and TRBJ2-2; unclear D gene. The CDR3 extends over 15 amino acids. The V and J ends lost 2 bases and 2 bases respectively, with 9 bases between them. Germline V CDR1 and CDR2: SGHAT, FQNNGV. CDR3 sequence reads: CASSLSGINTGELFF. The CDR3 DNA reads TGTGCCAGCAGCTTATCCGGCATAAACACCGGGGAGCTGTTTTTT. The full variable domain, with the rest looked up from reference TRBV11-2 and TRBJ2-2, is EAGVAQSPRYKIIEKRQSVAFWCNPISGHATLYWYQQILGQGPKLLIQFQNNGVVDDSQLPKDRFSAERLKGVDSTLKIQPAKLEDSAVYLCASSLSGINTGELFFGEGSRLTVL.

This clonotype was observed many times. The chain carries TRBV24-1 and TRBJ2-1; a possible D gene is TRBD2 (5 bases). CDR1 is KGHDR and CDR2 is SFDVKD in the germline V gene. Trimming stripped 6 bases from V and 9 bases from J, with 20 bases between. The length of the CDR3 is 15 residues. CDR3 sequence (DNA): TGTGCCACCAGTCGAATATCCGGGAAACTGGTTGAGCAGTTCTTC. As protein: CATSRISGKLVEQFF.

Remarks on this clonotype: This may be a read error: a much more frequent sequence differs by one nucleotide. The chain joins TRBV27 to TRBJ1-2; 8 nucleotides agree with TRBD1. The CDR3 contains 14 residues. Germline values: CDR1 MNHEY, CDR2 SMNVEV (reference sequence). The CDR3 sequence: CASSLTGGRYGYIF. In nucleotides, the CDR3 is TGTGCCAGCAGCTTAACAGGGGGACGCTATGGCTACATCTTC.

At least ten counts were recorded for this clonotype. V and J are TRBV5-6 and TRBJ2-3; 8 nucleotides agree with TRBD1. In germline, CDR1 is SGHDT, CDR2 YYEEEE. The CDR3 runs 15 residues. J was trimmed by 4 bases and V by 4 bases; bases with no gene match: 8. The CDR3 DNA is TGTGCCAGCAGCCTTACAGGGGGAATTCCAGATACGCAGTATTTT. Residues: CASSLTGGIPDTQYF. Combining the CDR3 with reference TRBV5-6 and TRBJ2-3 gives the whole variable domain DAGVTQSPTHLIKTRGQQVTLRCSPKSGHDTVSWYQQALGQGPQFIFQYYEEEERQRGNFPDRFSGHQFPNYSSELNVNALLLGDSALYLCASSLTGGIPDTQYFGPGTRLTVL.

This clonotype was counted ten times or more. The chain recombines TRBV19 with TRBJ1-3; D unclear. Germline CDR1 LNHDA, CDR2 SQIVND (reference sequence). Trimming stripped 6 bases from V and 4 bases from J, with 13 bases between. There are 14 residues in the CDR3. CDR3 sequence reads: CASSLDFYGNTIYF. CDR3 nucleotide sequence: TGTGCCAGTAGCCTCGACTTCTACGGAAACACCATATATTTT.

This clonotype was counted ten times or more. The chain joins TRBV5-5 to TRBJ2-7; D possibly matches TRBD1 or TRBD2 (6 bases each). The CDR3 totals 13 residues. V was pared by 0 bases and J by 4 bases, with 8 bases between. Germline CDR1 is SGHKS and CDR2 is YYEKEE (reference sequence). The CDR3 here is CASSLGGGYEQYF. The DNA of the CDR3 is TGTGCCAGCAGCTTGGGAGGGGGGTACGAGCAGTACTTC.